These T cell receptor beta chains were read from a single sample in a study of blood T cell repertoires in COVID-19. The data were produced by immunoSEQ multiplex PCR, yet TCRdb's version contains in-frame clones alone and is incomplete. This table has fewer than 400,000 clones, around 85% appearing once. The sequenced sample consisted of PBMCs or T cells enriched from blood (not recorded which). The source is a woman aged 25-40 years who had been exposed to COVID-19. CDR3s include the opening cysteine and the closing phenylalanine or tryptophan. A D gene is named only where the DNA matches it firmly. Where a row states a size, it is once, few, many or the class of an expanded clone; other rows omit it.

J	size	D	V	DNA	CDR3
TRBJ2-3	few	TRBD2	TRBV7-3	TGTGCCAGCAGCCCGACTAGCGTATTGGCAGATACGCAGTATTTT	CASSPTSVLADTQYF
TRBJ1-1	-	TRBD1	TRBV30	TGTGCCTGGAGTAGGGACAGTAAAAGGGAAGCTTTCTTT	CAWSRDSKREAFF
TRBJ2-1	-	TRBD2	TRBV3-1/TRBV3-2	TGTGCCAGCAGCCAAGATGTGCATACGGAGCGGGAGATTCGGTTCTTC	CASSQDVHTEREIRFF
TRBJ2-7	-	TRBD1	TRBV6-5	TGTGCCAGCGCCCCCGGGACAGGGGCAACCTACGAGCAGTACTTC	CASAPGTGATYEQYF
TRBJ2-7	-	-	TRBV27	TGTGCCACTAAATACACGGCGGGGTACGAGCAGTACTTC	CATKYTAGYEQYF
TRBJ2-1	-	TRBD1	TRBV19	TGTGCCAGTAGTATTGGCAAGACAGGGGTGAATGAGCAGTTCTTC	CASSIGKTGVNEQFF
TRBJ2-1	-	TRBD1	TRBV7-2	TGTGCCAGCAGCGAAGACAGGGGAGCCAATGAGCAGTTCTTC	CASSEDRGANEQFF
TRBJ2-1	-	-	TRBV9	TGTGCCAGCAGCGTAGAGGCGGGATGGAACAATGAGCAGTTCTTC	CASSVEAGWNNEQFF
TRBJ2-5	-	-	TRBV7-3	TGTGCCAGCAGCTTAGGGAATACGGGAAGCCGAGAGACCCAGTACTTC	CASSLGNTGSRETQYF
TRBJ1-1	-	-	TRBV6-1	TGTGCCAGCAGTGAGGGGGGGCCGGGGAACACTGAAGCTTTCTTT	CASSEGGPGNTEAFF
TRBJ1-1	-	TRBD1	TRBV6-2/TRBV6-3	TGTGCCAGCAGTCTCATAGGGACAGGCGAAGCTTTCTTT	CASSLIGTGEAFF
TRBJ2-1	-	-	TRBV5-6	TGTGCCAGCAGCTACCCCGGGAATTACAATGAGCAGTTCTTC	CASSYPGNYNEQFF
TRBJ2-5	-	-	TRBV24-1	TGTGCCACTCAACTCGGGGGTCAAGAGACCCAGTACTTC	CATQLGGQETQYF
TRBJ2-5	-	-	TRBV28	TGTGCCAGCAGAGGAGGGTTCAAGGGAGAGACCCAGTACTTC	CASRGGFKGETQYF
TRBJ2-1	-	TRBD2	TRBV24-1	TGTGCCACCCAGGGTCAAGGACTAGCGGGGGCCGAAACCTTGAGCTCCTACAATGAGCAGTTCTTC	CATQGQGLAGAETLSSYNEQFF
TRBJ1-4	-	-	TRBV28	TGTGCCAGCAGTTTATACTCAGGGGCGTCTAAGGAAAAACTGTTTTTT	CASSLYSGASKEKLFF
TRBJ1-1	once	-	TRBV6-4	TGTGCCAGCAAGCGGACGGCTGATATGAACACTGAAGCTTTCTTT	CASKRTADMNTEAFF
TRBJ2-3	-	TRBD2	TRBV28	TGTGCCAGCAGCCGACTAGCGGGGGGACTCACAGATACGCAGTATTTT	CASSRLAGGLTDTQYF
TRBJ2-1	-	TRBD2	TRBV4-1	TGCGCCAGCAGCCAAGATCCGCGGGGGTCCTCCTACAATGAGCAGTTCTTC	CASSQDPRGSSYNEQFF
TRBJ1-1	once	TRBD1	TRBV19	TGTGCCAGTAGTATTTGGGGACAGGGCCAAGCTTTCTTT	CASSIWGQGQAFF
TRBJ2-2	-	-	TRBV7-3	TGTGCCAGCAGCCAAGAAAAAGGCGGGAGGGAGCTGTTTTTT	CASSQEKGGRELFF
TRBJ2-1	-	TRBD2	TRBV11-2	TGTGCCAGCAGACAAAGCGGGGGGGCCGGAATTGAGCAGTTCTTC	CASRQSGGAGIEQFF
TRBJ2-7	-	-	TRBV6-5	TGTGCCAGCAGGACACCAGGATACGAGCAGTACTTC	CASRTPGYEQYF
TRBJ2-3	-	TRBD2	TRBV7-9	TGTGCCAGCAGCGCCCGACTAGCGGGCACAGATACGCAGTATTTT	CASSARLAGTDTQYF
TRBJ2-1	-	TRBD1	TRBV19	TGTGCCAGTAGTATACTCGAGGGGGCGACCCATGAGCAGTTCTTC	CASSILEGATHEQFF
TRBJ2-7	few	TRBD2	TRBV7-9	TGTGCCAGCAGCTTGCTAGCGGGGGACTACGAGCAGTACTTC	CASSLLAGDYEQYF
TRBJ2-7	-	TRBD1	TRBV28	TGTGCCAGCAGTACAGACAGGGGAGGCTCCTACGAGCAGTACTTC	CASSTDRGGSYEQYF
TRBJ1-1	-	-	TRBV24-1	TGTGCCACCAGTGAAACAGGGAGAGAAGCTTTCTTT	CATSETGREAFF
TRBJ1-2	-	TRBD1	TRBV5-5	TGTGCCAGCACAGCTTCCACGGGACAGATAAACTATGGCTACACCTTC	CASTASTGQINYGYTF
TRBJ1-2	-	TRBD1	TRBV6-4	TGTGCCAGCAGTGCAGGGGGAGGCTACACCTTC	CASSAGGGYTF
TRBJ2-3	-	-	TRBV7-3	TGTGCCAGCAGCGGGGACAACACAGATACGCAGTATTTT	CASSGDNTDTQYF
TRBJ2-6	-	-	TRBV7-9	TGTGCCAGCAGCTCAGGGGCCAACGTCCTGACTTTC	CASSSGANVLTF
TRBJ2-4	-	TRBD2	TRBV14	TGTGCCAGCAGCTTAACTAGCGGACTAGCCAAAAACATTCAGTACTTC	CASSLTSGLAKNIQYF
TRBJ1-2	-	TRBD1	TRBV7-6	TGTGCCAGCAGCTTAGGGACAGGCTCTGGCTACACCTTC	CASSLGTGSGYTF
TRBJ1-2	-	TRBD1	TRBV5-1	TGCGCCAGCAGCTTCCGGGACAGGGATGCCTATGGCTACACCTTC	CASSFRDRDAYGYTF
TRBJ1-1	-	-	TRBV4-3	TGCGCCAGCAGCCAAGGTTGGGCGGGGAACACTGAAGCTTTCTTT	CASSQGWAGNTEAFF
TRBJ2-3	-	TRBD2	TRBV2	TGTGCCAGCAGTGTGAATAGCGGGAGGGTCACAGATACGCAGTATTTT	CASSVNSGRVTDTQYF
TRBJ2-3	-	TRBD2	TRBV5-4	TGTGCCAGCAGTGTTCTCCCGGGACTAGCGGGAGGGCCTTTACGAGATACGCAGTATTTT	CASSVLPGLAGGPLRDTQYF
TRBJ1-5	once	-	TRBV6-1	TGTGCCAGCAGTGATACTAGGGAGGTCCCCCAGCATTTT	CASSDTREVPQHF